Listed below are T cell receptor beta chains from one sample, sequenced in a study of T cell responses to AZD1222 COVID-19 vaccine. The table came from immunoSEQ multiplex PCR; TCRdb's copy has only in-frame clones and leaves some out. The repertoire holds 60,000 or so clones, with 75% to 85% as singletons. Sequences were derived from peripheral blood, sampled on day 0 of AZD1222 vaccination. Every receptor here comes from an adult in good health. The CDR3 runs from the conserved cysteine through the conserved F or W. A D gene is named only where the DNA matches it firmly. Clone size is not always given. Where it is, it says once, few, many or a class for expanded clones.

D: NA
V: TRBV18
J: TRBJ2-1
size: NA
CDR3: CASSPNTGSDEQFF
DNA: TGTGCCAGCTCACCGAATACAGGGTCGGATGAGCAGTTCTTC

D: TRBD2
V: TRBV14
J: TRBJ2-5
size: NA
CDR3: CASSQPAGAKETQYF
DNA: TGTGCCAGCAGCCAACCAGCGGGAGCGAAGGAGACCCAGTACTTC

D: NA
V: TRBV5-1
J: TRBJ2-2
size: NA
CDR3: CATRASPANTGELFF
DNA: TGCGCCACAAGGGCCTCCCCCGCGAACACCGGGGAGCTGTTTTTT

D: TRBD1
V: TRBV2
J: TRBJ1-4
size: NA
CDR3: CASSFGQGGYEKLFF
DNA: TGTGCCAGCAGTTTCGGACAGGGAGGGTACGAAAAACTGTTTTTT

D: NA
V: TRBV6-5
J: TRBJ2-3
size: NA
CDR3: CASSYSNTQYF
DNA: TGTGCCAGCAGTTACTCTAATACGCAGTATTTT

D: TRBD1
V: TRBV5-1
J: TRBJ1-4
size: NA
CDR3: CASSPGQGGEKLFF
DNA: TGCGCCAGCAGCCCCGGACAGGGAGGCGAAAAACTGTTTTTT

D: NA
V: TRBV29-1
J: TRBJ1-1
size: NA
CDR3: CSVEGGGSTEAFF
DNA: TGCAGCGTTGAAGGGGGGGGAAGCACTGAAGCTTTCTTT

D: TRBD2
V: TRBV5-4
J: TRBJ2-7
size: NA
CDR3: CASSPSTSGEGEQYF
DNA: TGTGCCAGCAGCCCTTCGACTAGCGGGGAGGGCGAGCAGTACTTC

D: NA
V: TRBV24-1
J: TRBJ2-2
size: NA
CDR3: CATSDPRTTYTGELFF
DNA: TGTGCCACCAGTGATCCAAGGACAACTTACACCGGGGAGCTGTTTTTT

D: NA
V: TRBV6-2/TRBV6-3
J: TRBJ2-7
size: NA
CDR3: CASSYIDEQYF
DNA: TGTGCCAGCAGTTATATCGACGAGCAGTACTTC

D: TRBD2
V: TRBV5-1
J: TRBJ2-3
size: NA
CDR3: CASSLSGSVWDTQYF
DNA: TGCGCCAGCAGCTTGAGCGGGAGTGTGTGGGATACGCAGTATTTT

D: NA
V: TRBV29-1
J: TRBJ2-7
size: once
CDR3: CSVGALHGDEQYF
DNA: TGCAGCGTAGGTGCGTTGCATGGGGACGAGCAGTACTTC